The T cell receptor beta chain described here comes from a study of shared clonotypes between healthy human individuals. Turning to the study itself: Contributing individuals were two females and three males aged 18 to 49.

This clone has only one observation. Its specificity is not known. The germline gives CDR1 SGHRS, CDR2 YFSETQ. V lost 0 bases to trimming and J lost 5 bases; unmatched junction nucleotides: 8. The CDR3 covers 16 residues. CD8 cells classed as naive were CD45RO-negative and positively selected for CCR7, excluding terminally differentiated effector memory CD45RA+ cells. The study, taken as a whole, reports: What rarefaction showed was incomplete sorted-subset sequencing despite large depth.

In the study's own analysis: There were no quality scores in the junction-only immunoSEQ sequences, so filtering differed. Repertoires were generated with immunoSEQ multiplex PCR, while TCRdb's copy carries only in-frame clones and drops some. V and J calls plus clone size are reproduced from that table; the DNA served to infer D and trimming. This table has about 2.2 million clones, about 93% appearing once. This receptor was identified in a man between 18 and 29 years old in good health. Some clones in this sample may be carry-over from other donors' samples. The chain carries TRBV5-1 and TRBJ2-1, with 7 bases that match TRBD2. The material sequenced was naive CD8+ T cells from PBMCs. CDR3 DNA: TGCGCCAGCAGCTTGGGTTTTAGCGGGTCTAACAATGAGCAGTTCTTC. Its protein is CASSLGFSGSNNEQFF.